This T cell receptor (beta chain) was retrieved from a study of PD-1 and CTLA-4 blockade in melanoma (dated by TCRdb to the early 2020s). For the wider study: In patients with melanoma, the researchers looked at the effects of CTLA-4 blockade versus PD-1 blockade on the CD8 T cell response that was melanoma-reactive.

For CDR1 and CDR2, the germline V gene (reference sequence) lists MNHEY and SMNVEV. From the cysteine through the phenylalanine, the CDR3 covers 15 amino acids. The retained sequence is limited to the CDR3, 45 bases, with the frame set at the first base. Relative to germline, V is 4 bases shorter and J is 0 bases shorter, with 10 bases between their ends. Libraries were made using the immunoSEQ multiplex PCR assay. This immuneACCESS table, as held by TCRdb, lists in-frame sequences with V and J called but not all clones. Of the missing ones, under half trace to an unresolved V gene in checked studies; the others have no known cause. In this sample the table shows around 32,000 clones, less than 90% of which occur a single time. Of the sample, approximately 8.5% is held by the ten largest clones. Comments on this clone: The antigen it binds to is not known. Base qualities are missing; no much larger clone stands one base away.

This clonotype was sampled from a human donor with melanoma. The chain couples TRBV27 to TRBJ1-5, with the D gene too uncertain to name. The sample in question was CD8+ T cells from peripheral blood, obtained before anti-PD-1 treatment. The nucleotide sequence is TGTGCCAGCAGTTCAGACGGGTATAGCAATCAGCCCCAGCATTTT. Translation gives CASSSDGYSNQPQHF.